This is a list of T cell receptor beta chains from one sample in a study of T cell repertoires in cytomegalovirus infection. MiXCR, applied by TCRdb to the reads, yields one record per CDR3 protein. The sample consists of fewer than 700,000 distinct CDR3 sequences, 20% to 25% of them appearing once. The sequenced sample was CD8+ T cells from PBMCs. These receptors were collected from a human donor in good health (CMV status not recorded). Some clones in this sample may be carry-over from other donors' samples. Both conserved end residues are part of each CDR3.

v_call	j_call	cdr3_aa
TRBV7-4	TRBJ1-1	CAEGGTEAFF
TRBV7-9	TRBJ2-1	CASSFLLAGENEQFF
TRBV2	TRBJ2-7	CASREDSSTDEQYF
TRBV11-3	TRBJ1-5	CASSSRQGYSNQPQHF
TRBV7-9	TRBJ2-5	CASSLVGSGVYQETQYF
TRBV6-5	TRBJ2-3	CASSYGWGTDTQYF
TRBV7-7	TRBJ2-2	CAYGGAGELFF
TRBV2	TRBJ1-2	CASSGVTNYGYTF
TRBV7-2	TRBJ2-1	CASSLAGGLEQFF
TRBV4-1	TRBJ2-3	CASSHATGADTQYF
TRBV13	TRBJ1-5	CASSLLWGTGQDSNQPQHF
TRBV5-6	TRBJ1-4	CASSYGRPDEKLFF
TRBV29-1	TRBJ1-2	CSVPQGTISGYTF
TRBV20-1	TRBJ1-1	CSARARTGAMNTEAFF
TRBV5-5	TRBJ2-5	CASSPSLGQGHPAYF
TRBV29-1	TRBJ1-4	CSVGGLPTTNEKLFF
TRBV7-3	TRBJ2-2	CASRPNRAPNTGELFF
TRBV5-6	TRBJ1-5	CASSLGGTHRKPQHF
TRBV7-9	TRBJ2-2	CASSQARTGLDTGELFF
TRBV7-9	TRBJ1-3	CASSSPGQLLIGNTIYF
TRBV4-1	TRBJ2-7	CASSQGYGRAYEQYF
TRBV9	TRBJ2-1	CASSPRQYDEQFF
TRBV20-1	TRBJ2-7	CSAPGQVDEQYF
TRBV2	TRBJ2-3	CASSVGLAGAQSRDTQYF
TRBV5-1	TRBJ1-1	CASQVGTEAFF
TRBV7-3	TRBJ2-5	CASSLNPVETQYF
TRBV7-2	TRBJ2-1	CASSLSGTGFNEQFF
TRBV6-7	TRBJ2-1	CASSSENEQFF
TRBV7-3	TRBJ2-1	CASSLGVSSYNEQFF
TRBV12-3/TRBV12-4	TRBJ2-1	CASSQGGAREQFF
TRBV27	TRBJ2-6	CASSPYPQGIGANVLTF
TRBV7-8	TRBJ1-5	CASSLEAQSNQPQHF
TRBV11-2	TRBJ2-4	CASSLNKNIQYF
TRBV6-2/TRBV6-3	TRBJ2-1	CASSYPQRGPISEQFF
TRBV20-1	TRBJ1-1	CSAVLGAFF
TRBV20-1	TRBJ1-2	CSAPTKEDYGYTF
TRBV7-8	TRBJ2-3	CASSSGPGSDTDTQYF
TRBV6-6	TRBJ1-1	CASSDAGEAFF
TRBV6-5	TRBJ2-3	CASSYSISQGASTDTQYF
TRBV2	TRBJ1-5	CASRDRGAFSNQPQHF
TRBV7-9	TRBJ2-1	CASSGLSGAGSGEQFF
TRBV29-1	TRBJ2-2	CSVIGGGTAGELFF
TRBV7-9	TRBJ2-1	CASSLGSSGQGFLF
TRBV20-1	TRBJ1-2	CSARDNFGQGYGYTF
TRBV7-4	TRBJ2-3	CASSFRDRGIVWTDTQYF
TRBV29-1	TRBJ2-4	CSVAHLGNIQYF
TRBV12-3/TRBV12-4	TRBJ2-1	CASSYSGGGENEQFF
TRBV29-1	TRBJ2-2	CSVELQASTGELFF
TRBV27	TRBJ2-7	CASSLRGTIYEQYF